Sequencing of this T cell receptor (beta chain) was carried out in a study of blood T cells in healthy people across ages. The germline gives CDR1 SEHNR, CDR2 FQNEAQ (reference sequence). The CDR3 sequence is 14 residues long. This clonotype was counted only a few times. Primers used in a second PCR of about 6 to 12 cycles were a sample-barcoded 5' primer and a J-beta primer mix. TCRdb ran MiXCR on the 5' RACE reads and lists one entry per CDR3 protein. The sample holds more than 800,000 distinct CDR3 sequences, 45% seen once. The chain links TRBV7-9 to TRBJ2-4; 10 bases map to TRBD2. The assigned J gene may be wrong: the sequence end matches TRBJ2-7 better. The sequence was obtained from a woman between 55 and 75 years old in good health. The sequenced sample consisted of blood. The CDR3 is CASSREREGYEQYF. The DNA for the CDR3 is TGTGCCAGCAGCCGGGAGCGGGAGGGCTACGAGCAGTACTTC.